This entry lists 7 T cell receptor beta chains sequenced from one sample in a study of cytomegalovirus exposure and HLA in healthy donors. PCR used 60 Vbeta primers and 13 Jbeta primers. Using immunoSEQ multiplex PCR, the repertoire was profiled, and TCRdb retains in-frame clones only, with some absent. This sample has 95,000 to 110,000 clones, with 66% found just once. Source material: PBMCs. The receptor source for this set is a woman aged 50 to 60 in good health and CMV-seronegative.

The V call is TRBV13, the J call TRBJ1-5, with 10 bases that match TRBD1. The CDR3 runs to 16 residues. V gave up 4 bases and J gave up 3 bases; unmatched junction bases: 6. Germline CDR1 reads PRHDT; CDR2 reads FYEKMQ (reference sequence). The DNA of the CDR3 is TGTGCCAGCAGCTATACCGGGACAGGGGCCAATCAGCCCCAGCATTTT. Translation: CASSYTGTGANQPQHF. Full variable domain (missing parts from reference TRBV13 and TRBJ1-5): AAGVIQSPRHLIKEKRETATLKCYPIPRHDTVYWYQQGPGQDPQFLISFYEKMQSDKGSIPDRFSAQQFSDYHSELNMSSLELGDSALYFCASSYTGTGANQPQHFGDGTRLSIL.

The J gene is TRBJ2-3, the V gene TRBV15; TRBD2 agrees at 8 bases. V trimming: 4 bases; J trimming: 4 bases; junction bases outside the gene matches: 7. The CDR3 length is 15 residues. CDR1 and CDR2 from the germline V gene are LNHNV and YYDKDF (reference sequence). Here the CDR3 reads CATSTPGGVADTQYF. CDR3 bases: TGTGCCACCAGCACCCCCGGGGGGGTGGCAGATACGCAGTATTTT.

This clone turned up a few times. CDR3 nucleotide sequence: TGTGCCAGCAGTTTAGGGGCGGGGAGCCCCTACGAGCAGTACTTC. This gives the protein CASSLGAGSPYEQYF. The chain carries TRBV27 and TRBJ2-7; D is perhaps TRBD2 (6 bases). Per germline, CDR1 MNHEY and CDR2 SMNVEV (reference sequence). The V gene lost 2 bases and the J gene lost 2 bases, with 13 bases spanning the gap. The CDR3 loop spans 15 amino acids.

The chain is built from TRBV11-2 and TRBJ2-2; the match to TRBD2 covers 12 bases. This CDR3 is built from 15 residues. J was trimmed by 8 bases and V by 3 bases; bases with no gene match: 4. In germline, CDR1 is SGHAT, CDR2 FQNNGV. Here the CDR3 reads CASSFGLAGRGELFF. The CDR3 coding sequence is TGTGCCAGCAGCTTCGGACTAGCGGGGCGGGGGGAGCTGTTTTTT.

The chain has TRBV6-5 and TRBJ1-4; D might be TRBD1 (5 bases). CDR1 and CDR2 from the germline V gene are MNHEY and SVGAGI. V was clipped by 8 bases and J by 7 bases, with 14 bases between them. The CDR3 consists of 13 residues. The CDR3 region is CASRLGRGEKLFF. CDR3 nucleotides: TGTGCCAGCCGTCTGGGGCGCGGTGAAAAACTGTTTTTT.

V and J are TRBV2 and TRBJ2-7; TRBD2 agrees at 7 bases. The germline V gene encodes CDR1 SNHLY and CDR2 FYNNEI. The CDR3 has 14 amino acids. V lost 2 bases, J lost 3 bases, and 4 bases stayed unmatched. The CDR3 nucleotides read TGTGCCAGCAGTGAAACGACTAGCTACTACGAGCAGTACTTC. This codes for CASSETTSYYEQYF.

The chain employs TRBV11-2 and TRBJ2-2; D might be TRBD1 (5 bases). CDR1 and CDR2 from the germline V gene are SGHAT and FQNNGV. CDR3 length: 14 amino acids. Trimming removed 6 bases from V and 7 bases from J, with 15 bases in between. The DNA of the CDR3 is TGTGCCAGCAGTCAACAGGTGACTGGCGGGGAGCTGTTTTTT. Translation gives CASSQQVTGGELFF. Full variable domain (outside the CDR3, taken from reference TRBV11-2 and TRBJ2-2): EAGVAQSPRYKIIEKRQSVAFWCNPISGHATLYWYQQILGQGPKLLIQFQNNGVVDDSQLPKDRFSAERLKGVDSTLKIQPAKLEDSAVYLCASSQQVTGGELFFGEGSRLTVL.